The T cell receptor beta chain described here comes from a study of kidney transplant recipient with SARS-CoV-2 infection. The CDR3 sequence is 19 residues long. The trim removed 5 bases at V and 0 bases at J, leaving 15 bases unmatched. Germline-derived CDR1 and CDR2 are SGHAT and FQNNGV. One entry per CDR3 protein, called by TCRdb with MiXCR from the reads. The table has roughly 230,000 distinct CDR3 sequences, under 30% seen once. In this sample, this clonotype turned up many times. The chain combines TRBV11-2 with TRBJ1-4; 7 nucleotides agree with TRBD1. The specimen was a blood sample, collected at baseline and on roughly day 120 from a kidney transplant recipient. This clonotype was obtained from a male patient in his thirties who had COVID-19 and was a kidney transplant recipient. Some T cells here may be from the graft donor. In DNA, the CDR3 is TGTGCCAGCAGCCCCGGGACAGACGCAATTATAACAACTAATGAAAAACTGTTTTTT. Translation gives CASSPGTDAIITTNEKLFF.